This TCR beta chain was identified in a study of shared clonotypes between healthy human individuals. Clones were sequenced by immunoSEQ multiplex PCR, and TCRdb holds only the in-frame ones, with some missing. The data contain roughly 2 million clones, 85% to 95% of them singletons. The CDR3 spans 18 residues. Trimming took 4 bases from V and 0 from J; bases not matched to a gene: 7. Germline-derived CDR1 and CDR2 are MNHNS and SASEGT. Sequencing used naive CD4+ T cells sorted from blood. Sample subset: CD45RA+ positively selected. The clonotype comes from a man between 18 and 29 years old in good health. The chain uses TRBV6-1 and TRBJ2-2, with TRBD2 matching over 11 bases. The CDR3 nucleotides read TGTGCCAGCAGTGTCCTTAGCGGGGGGGATGCGAACACCGGGGAGCTGTTTTTT. Translation gives CASSVLSGGDANTGELFF.